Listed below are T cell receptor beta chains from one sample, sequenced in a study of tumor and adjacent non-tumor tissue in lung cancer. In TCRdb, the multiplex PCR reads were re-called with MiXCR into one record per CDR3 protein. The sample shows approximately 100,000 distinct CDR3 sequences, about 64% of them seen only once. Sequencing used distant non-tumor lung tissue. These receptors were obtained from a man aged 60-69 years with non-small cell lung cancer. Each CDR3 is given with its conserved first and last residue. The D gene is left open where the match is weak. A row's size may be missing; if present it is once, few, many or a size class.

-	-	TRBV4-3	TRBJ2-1	TGCGCCAGCAGCCACCAGGACAGCAATGGGCATTTCTTC	CASSHQDSNGHFF
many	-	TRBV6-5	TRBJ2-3	TGTGCCAGCAGTTACGCCGACACAGATACGCAGTATTTT	CASSYADTDTQYF
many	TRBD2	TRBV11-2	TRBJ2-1	TGTGCCAGCAGAACAGGAGGGACTAGCGGGTCGGGTCCGGGTGGAAATGAGCAGTTCTTC	CASRTGGTSGSGPGGNEQFF
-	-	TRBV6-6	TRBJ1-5	TGTGCCAGCAGTACCCGACATGGCGATCAGCCCCAGCATTTT	CASSTRHGDQPQHF
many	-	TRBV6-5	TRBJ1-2	TGTGCCAGCAGTTACTCAACGAATCCCTATGGCTACACCTTC	CASSYSTNPYGYTF
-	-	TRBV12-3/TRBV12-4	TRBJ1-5	TGTGCCAGCAGACCTGGGGGGGGGGATAGCAAACAGCCCCAGCACTTT	CASRPGGGDSKQPQHF
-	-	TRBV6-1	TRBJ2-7	TGTGCCAGCAGTGAAGACCATAGGGGGTACTTC	CASSEDHRGYF
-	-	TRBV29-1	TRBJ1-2	TGCAGCGTTGACACGAAACAGCCGAGATATGGCTACACCTTC	CSVDTKQPRYGYTF
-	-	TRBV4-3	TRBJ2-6	TGCGCCAGCAGCCAAGATACGGGGGCTGGGGTCAACGTCCTGGCTTTC	CASSQDTGAGVNVLAF
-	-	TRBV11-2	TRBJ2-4	TGTGCCACCAGCTTAGTGTGGACAGAAAACATTCAGTACTTC	CATSLVWTENIQYF
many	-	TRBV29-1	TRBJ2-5	TGCAGCGTTGAAGAGTTCCAGGGTGGTGAGACCCAGTACTTC	CSVEEFQGGETQYF
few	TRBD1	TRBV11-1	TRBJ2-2	TGTGCTAACAGGCTGGGACAGGGGGCGGCCACCGGGGAGCTGTTTTTT	CANRLGQGAATGELFF
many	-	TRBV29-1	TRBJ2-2	TGCAGCGTTCGGGAGTCTGGCACCGGGGAGCTGTTTTTT	CSVRESGTGELFF
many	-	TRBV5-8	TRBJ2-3	TGTGCCAGCAGCGAAGTTAGCACAGATACGCAGTATTTT	CASSEVSTDTQYF
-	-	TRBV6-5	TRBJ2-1	TGTGCCAGCAGTTACTCGGGGGGCCGAGTCGACACTGAGCAGTTCTTC	CASSYSGGRVDTEQFF
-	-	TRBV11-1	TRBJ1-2	TGTGCCAGCAGCTTAGCGTACAGGATTGCCTACACCTTC	CASSLAYRIAYTF
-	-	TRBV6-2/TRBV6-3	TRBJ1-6	TGTGCGAGCAGTCACTCAGGGAACGGGAATTCACCCCTCCACTTT	CASSHSGNGNSPLHF
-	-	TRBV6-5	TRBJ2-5	TGTGCCAGCAATCACCTTTCGGCCGGGAGCTCCCAAGAGACCCAGTACTTC	CASNHLSAGSSQETQYF
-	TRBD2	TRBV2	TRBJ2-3	TGTGCCAGCAGAGCCTTACTCACTAGCGGGGCTAGCACAGATACGCAGTATTTT	CASRALLTSGASTDTQYF
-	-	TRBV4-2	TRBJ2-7	TGTGCCAGCAGTCAGACATCAGTTTCGATGGACGAGCAGTACTTC	CASSQTSVSMDEQYF
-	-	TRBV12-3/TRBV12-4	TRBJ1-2	TGTGCCACCAGTTGGGCTTTCGATGGCTATACCTTC	CATSWAFDGYTF
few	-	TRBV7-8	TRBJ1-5	TGTGCCAGTGGCTTAGGGGCGGAACAGCCCCAGCATTTT	CASGLGAEQPQHF
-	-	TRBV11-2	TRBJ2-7	TGTGCCGGCAGCTTAGGGCTGACACCCTCCTACGAGCAGTACTTC	CAGSLGLTPSYEQYF
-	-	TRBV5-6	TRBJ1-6	TGTGCCAGCAGTTTGCTTCGTAGTCCCCTCCACTTT	CASSLLRSPLHF
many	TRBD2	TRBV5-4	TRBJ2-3	TGTGCCAGCAGCTTGGGCCTAGCGGGGGAAGATACGCAGTATTTT	CASSLGLAGEDTQYF
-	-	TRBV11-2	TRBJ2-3	TGTGCCAGCAACATCAACACGGGTACGCAGTATTTT	CASNINTGTQYF
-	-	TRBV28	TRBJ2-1	TGTGCCAGCAGCAGGACAGAACTAGTAGGCGATGAACAGTTCTTC	CASSRTELVGDEQFF
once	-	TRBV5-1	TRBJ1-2	TGCGCCAGCAGCCCTTACCCGGCAGTGTATGGCTACACCTTC	CASSPYPAVYGYTF
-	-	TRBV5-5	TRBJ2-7	TGTGCCACCAGCTTATCGGTAGGACTCCGGGCCTACGGGCAGTACTTC	CATSLSVGLRAYGQYF
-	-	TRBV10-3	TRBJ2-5	TGTGCCATCAGTGAATCCTTAGGGTCTCAAGAGACCCAGTACTTC	CAISESLGSQETQYF
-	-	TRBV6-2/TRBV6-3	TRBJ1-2	TGTGCCAGCAGTTACATCCGGGGACGGGGCCTCTATGGCTACACCTTC	CASSYIRGRGLYGYTF
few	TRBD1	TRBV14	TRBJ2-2	TGTGCCAGCAGCCAAGATGATCGAGGGACAGGCCCGAGGACCGGGGAGCCGTTTTTT	CASSQDDRGTGPRTGEPFF
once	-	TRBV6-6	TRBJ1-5	TGTGCCAGCAGTTCCGCCCATGGAGACAGCAATCAGCCCCAGCATTTT	CASSSAHGDSNQPQHF
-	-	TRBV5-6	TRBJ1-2	TGTGCCAGCAGCTTAAGGACAGCGCCTCCTCTTTATGGCTACACCTTC	CASSLRTAPPLYGYTF
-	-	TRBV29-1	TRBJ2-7	TGCAGCGTTGCCGGTGATCAGGGGCTAAGCTACGAGCAGTACTTC	CSVAGDQGLSYEQYF
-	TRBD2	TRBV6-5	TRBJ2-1	TGTGCCAGCGGTAGACCCGGGACTAGCATCAATGAGCAGTTATTT	CASGRPGTSINEQLF
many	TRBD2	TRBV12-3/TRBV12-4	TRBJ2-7	TGTGCCAGCAGTTTATCGGGGGGGGCCTACGAGCAGTACTTC	CASSLSGGAYEQYF
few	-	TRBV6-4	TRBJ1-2	TGTGCCAGCTTCAGCACTAACTATGGCTGCACCTTC	CASFSTNYGCTF
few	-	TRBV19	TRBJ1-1	TGTGCCAGTAGTATAGGCCAGGTGAACACTGAAGCTTTCTTT	CASSIGQVNTEAFF
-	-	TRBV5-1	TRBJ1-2	TGCGTCAGCAGCTTGGGGGATTTTGGCTACACCTTC	CVSSLGDFGYTF
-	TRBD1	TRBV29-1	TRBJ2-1	TGCAGCGCTAAGGGGGCTTTCGGCTACAATGAGCAGTTCTTC	CSAKGAFGYNEQFF